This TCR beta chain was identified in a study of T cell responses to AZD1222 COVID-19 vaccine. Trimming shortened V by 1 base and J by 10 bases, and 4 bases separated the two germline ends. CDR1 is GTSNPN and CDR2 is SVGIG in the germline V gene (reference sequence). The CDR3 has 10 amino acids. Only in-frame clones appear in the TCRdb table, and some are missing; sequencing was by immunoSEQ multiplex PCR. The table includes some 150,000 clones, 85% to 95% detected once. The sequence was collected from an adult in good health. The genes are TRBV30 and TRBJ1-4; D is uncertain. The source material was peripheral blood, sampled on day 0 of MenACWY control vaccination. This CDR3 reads CAWSGRKLFF. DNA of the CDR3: TGTGCCTGGAGTGGGCGAAAACTGTTTTTT.